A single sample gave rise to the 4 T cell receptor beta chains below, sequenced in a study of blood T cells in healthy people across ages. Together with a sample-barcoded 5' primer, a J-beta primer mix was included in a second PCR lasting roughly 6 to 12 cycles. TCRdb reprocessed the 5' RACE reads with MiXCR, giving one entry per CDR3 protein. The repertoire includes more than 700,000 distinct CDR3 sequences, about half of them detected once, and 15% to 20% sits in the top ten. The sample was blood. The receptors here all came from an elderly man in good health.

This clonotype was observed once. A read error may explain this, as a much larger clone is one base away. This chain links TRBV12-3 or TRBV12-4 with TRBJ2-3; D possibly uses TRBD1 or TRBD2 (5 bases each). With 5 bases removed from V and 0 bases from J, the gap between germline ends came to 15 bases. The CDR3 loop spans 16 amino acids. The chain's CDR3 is CASSPRDVPSTDTQYF. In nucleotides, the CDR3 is TGTGCCAGCAGTCCTCGGGACGTGCCTAGCACAGATACGCAGTATTTT.

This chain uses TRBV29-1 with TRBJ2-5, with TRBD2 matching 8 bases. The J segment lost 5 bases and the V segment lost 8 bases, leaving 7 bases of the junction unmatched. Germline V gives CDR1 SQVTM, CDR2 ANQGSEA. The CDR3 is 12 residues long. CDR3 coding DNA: TGCAGCATACAAAGCGGGGGTGAGACCCAGTACTTC. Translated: CSIQSGGETQYF.

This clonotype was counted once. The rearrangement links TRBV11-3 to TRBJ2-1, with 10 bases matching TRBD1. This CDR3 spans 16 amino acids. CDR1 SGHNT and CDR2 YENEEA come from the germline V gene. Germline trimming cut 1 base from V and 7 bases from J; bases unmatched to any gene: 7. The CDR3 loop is CASSLGGGQGGNEQFF. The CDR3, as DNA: TGTGCCAGCAGCTTAGGTGGAGGACAGGGGGGGAATGAGCAGTTCTTC. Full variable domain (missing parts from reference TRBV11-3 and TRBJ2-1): EAGVVQSPRYKIIEKKQPVAFWCNPISGHNTLYWYLQNLGQGPELLIRYENEEAVDDSQLPKDRFSAERLKGVDSTLKIQPAELGDSAVYLCASSLGGGQGGNEQFFGPGTRLTVL.

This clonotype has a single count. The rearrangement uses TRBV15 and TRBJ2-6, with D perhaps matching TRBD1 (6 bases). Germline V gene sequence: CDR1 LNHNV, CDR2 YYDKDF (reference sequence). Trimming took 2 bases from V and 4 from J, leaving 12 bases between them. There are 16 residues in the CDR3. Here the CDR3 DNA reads TGTGCCACCAGCAGACCCCAGGGGTACGGGGCCAACGTCCTGACTTTC. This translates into CATSRPQGYGANVLTF. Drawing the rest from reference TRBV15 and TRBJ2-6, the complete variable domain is DAMVIQNPRYQVTQFGKPVTLSCSQTLNHNVMYWYQQKSSQAPKLLFHYYDKDFNNEADTPDNFQSRRPNTSFCFLDIRSPGLGDTAMYLCATSRPQGYGANVLTFGAGSRLTVL.